Detailed here is one T cell receptor (beta chain). Its antigen remains undetermined. Per-base quality was not reported, and no clone a single base away is much larger than it. TCRbeta CDR3 regions were amplified from genomic DNA by means of the immunoSEQ Assay, a bias-controlled multiplex PCR. Per the authors' processing: Nucleated cell counts per sample were estimated from amplification of reference gene primers within the assay. To quantify the absolute abundance of each unique TCRbeta CDR3 rearrangement, sequence reads were collapsed and filtered. Productive Simpson clonality was computed per sample as the square root of Simpson's diversity index over productive rearrangements. TCRdb obtained this table from immuneACCESS and retained in-frame rearrangements with V and J assigned. These tables miss some clones; where compared with another copy, unresolved V genes account for less than half of the shortfall, and the remainder is unexplained. The V and J calls and clone size are taken from that table; D and trimming were inferred from the DNA. The sample table records about 150,000 clones; roughly 80% of these occur just once. 9% to 14% of the sample lies in the top ten.

The data stem from a study of blood T cell repertoires in COVID-19 (dated by TCRdb to 2020 to 2021). For context, the study as a whole: Samples covering the acute and convalescent phases of COVID-19 were provided by collaborators in the United States, Italy and Spain. The prospective study material was composed of cDNA or gDNA derived from T cells, B-cell-depleted T cells, or PBMCs. Deeply sampled blood TCRbeta repertoires from subjects exposed to, actively infected with, or recovered from COVID-19 were included in the dataset. The repertoires were released in a freely available public database meant as a resource for research on the immune response to SARS-CoV-2. The samples were drawn from two sources: the first 160 participants of the ongoing ImmuneRACE study, and over 1,000 subjects contributed by 6 global collaborators. The sample metadata nearly always contained a de-identified subject ID, COVID-19 status, age in years and sex. Where available, HLA class I and class II types were taken from metadata supplied by the sample provider and were not determined by assay-based typing. Study-wide conclusions, independent of this receptor: The amount of clinical and demographic metadata varied by source and participant and was provided uncurated.

One collaborating source in Seattle enrolled patients while the patients were actively infected and followed the patients over time throughout the course of disease. Each collaborating institution followed its own protocols to collect whole blood in K2EDTA tubes. Collaborator samples were shipped for TCRbeta analysis as frozen whole blood, isolated PBMCs, or DNA extracted from either sample type. The CDR3 holds 13 amino acids from the cysteine to the phenylalanine. Here the CDR3 DNA is all that survives: 39 bases in frame from base 1. V loses 3 bases of germline sequence and J loses 6 bases, and the interval between the two ends is 8 bases.

This receptor was identified in a woman aged 55-75 years with COVID-19, enrolled during active disease. This receptor chain uses TRBV12-3 or TRBV12-4 and TRBJ2-2, with TRBD2 tentatively as D gene (6 bases match). The sequencing input was peripheral blood. CDR3 reads: CASSLGEAGELFF. The DNA sequence is as follows: TGTGCCAGCAGTTTGGGGGAGGCCGGGGAGCTGTTTTTT.